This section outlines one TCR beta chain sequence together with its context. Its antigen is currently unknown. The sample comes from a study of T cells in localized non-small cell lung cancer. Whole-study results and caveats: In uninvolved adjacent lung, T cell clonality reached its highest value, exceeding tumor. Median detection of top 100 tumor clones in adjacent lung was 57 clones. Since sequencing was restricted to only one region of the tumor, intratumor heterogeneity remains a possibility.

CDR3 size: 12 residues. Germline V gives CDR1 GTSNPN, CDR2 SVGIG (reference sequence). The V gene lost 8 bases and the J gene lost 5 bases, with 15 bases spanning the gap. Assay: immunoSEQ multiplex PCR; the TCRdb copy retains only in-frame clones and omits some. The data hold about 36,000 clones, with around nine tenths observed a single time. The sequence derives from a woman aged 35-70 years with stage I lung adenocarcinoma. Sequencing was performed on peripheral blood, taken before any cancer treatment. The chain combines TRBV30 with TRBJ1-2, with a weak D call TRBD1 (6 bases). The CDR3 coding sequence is TGTGCCCATACAGGGAAGGTTTATGGCTACACCTTC. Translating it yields CAHTGKVYGYTF. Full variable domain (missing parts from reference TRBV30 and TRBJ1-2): SQTIHQWPATLVQPVGSPLSLECTVEGTSNPNLYWYRQAAGRGLQLLFYSVGIGQISSEVPQNLSASRPQDRQFILSSKKLLLSDSGFYLCAHTGKVYGYTFGSGTRLTVV.